This T cell receptor beta chain was sequenced for a study of blood T cells in healthy people across ages. Overall study: The template switching approach captured approximately one barcoded beta molecule for every two T cells.

Through a sample-barcoded 5' primer and a J-beta primer mix, a second PCR was run for roughly 6 to 12 cycles. Tags on each cDNA molecule came from a template-switch adaptor with 12 random nucleotides. Sequencing recovered at least 2.5 million CDR3-containing paired-end reads from each sample. Each CDR3 protein gets one entry after TCRdb re-called the 5' RACE reads with MiXCR. Among about 970,000 distinct CDR3 sequences, 51% were seen once, and the ten largest hold over 20%. There are 14 residues in the CDR3. Germline CDR1 MNHEY, CDR2 SMNVEV (reference sequence). The V segment lost 3 bases and the J segment 6 bases; nucleotides outside the gene matches: 5.

The receptor's source is a woman aged 60-70 years in good health. Specimen: blood. The J gene is TRBJ2-3, the V gene TRBV27; 8 nucleotides align to TRBD1. CDR3 coding DNA: TGTGCCAGCAGTTTGGACAGGGCTTTTGATACGCAGTATTTT. This gives the protein CASSLDRAFDTQYF.